Listed below are T cell receptor beta chains from one sample, sequenced in a study of T cell responses to AZD1222 COVID-19 vaccine. Using immunoSEQ multiplex PCR, the repertoire was profiled, and TCRdb retains in-frame clones only, with some absent. There are tens of thousands of clones in the sample; approximately 88% occur only once, and around 10% lies in the top ten. The source was peripheral blood, collected 28 days after the second AZD1222 dose. The receptors here all came from an adult who received the AZD1222 COVID-19 vaccine. Both conserved end residues are part of each CDR3. A D gene is named only where the DNA matches it firmly. The size entry is marked missing in some rows and otherwise reads once, few, many or a size class.

j_call,d_call,clone_size,v_call,cdr3_nt,cdr3_aa
TRBJ2-7,-,-,TRBV30,TGTGCCTGGAGTCCCCTAGCAGACTGGCGGGCCTACGAGCAGTACTTC,CAWSPLADWRAYEQYF
TRBJ2-7,TRBD2,-,TRBV18,TGTGCCAGCTCACCACGAGGGGGACCTAGCGGGAGTGTATACGGCGAGCAGTACTTC,CASSPRGGPSGSVYGEQYF
TRBJ1-5,-,few,TRBV10-1,TGCGCCAGCAGTGAGGCCAGGGTTGATCAGCCCCAGCATTTT,CASSEARVDQPQHF
TRBJ2-2,-,-,TRBV5-1,TGCGCCAGCAGCCCCCGGATGGCCAACACCGGGGAGCTGTTTTTT,CASSPRMANTGELFF
TRBJ2-5,-,-,TRBV5-1,TGCGCCAGCACCCGTAGGGCTAGTCAAGAGACCCAGTACTTC,CASTRRASQETQYF
TRBJ2-7,TRBD2,-,TRBV11-3,TGTGCCAGCAGCTTTAGCGGGGGCTACGAGCAGTACTTC,CASSFSGGYEQYF
TRBJ1-6,-,-,TRBV12-5,TGTGCTAGGTGTAATTCACCCCTCCACTTT,CARCNSPLHF
TRBJ2-3,TRBD1,-,TRBV6-5,TGTGCCAGCAGAATTACAGGGGGCACAGATACGCAGTATTTT,CASRITGGTDTQYF
TRBJ1-6,-,-,TRBV5-1,TGCGCCAGCAGCTTGTGGTCAGGGAATTCACCCCTCCACTTT,CASSLWSGNSPLHF
TRBJ1-5,-,-,TRBV29-1,TGCAGCGTTGATGGGGGGATTCAGCCCCAGCATTTT,CSVDGGIQPQHF
TRBJ2-3,-,-,TRBV20-1,TGCAGTCAGAGGGGGGGCGATACGCAGTATTTT,CSQRGGDTQYF
TRBJ2-1,-,-,TRBV30,TGTGCCTGGAAGGGGGACTATTACAATGAGCAGTTCTTC,CAWKGDYYNEQFF
TRBJ1-2,-,few,TRBV6-5,TGTGCCAGCAGCCCCGGGGGGACTAACTATGGCTACACCTTC,CASSPGGTNYGYTF
TRBJ1-1,TRBD1,-,TRBV18,TGTGCCAGCTCACCGAGGGGGATACAGGGGGAAGCTTTCTTT,CASSPRGIQGEAFF
TRBJ1-2,-,-,TRBV2,TGTGCCAGCAGTGAAAACGGAGCTTATGGCTACACCTTC,CASSENGAYGYTF
TRBJ2-2,TRBD1,-,TRBV4-2,TGTGCCAGCAGCCCGACGCGGACAGGGGGCACCGGGGAGCTGTTTTTT,CASSPTRTGGTGELFF
TRBJ2-3,TRBD2,once,TRBV3-1/TRBV3-2,TGTGCCAGCAGCCAGACTAGCGGTAGCACAGATACGCAGTATTTT,CASSQTSGSTDTQYF
TRBJ1-5,-,-,TRBV28,TGTGCCAGCATCTTCTCGGGGAATCAGCCCCAGCATTTT,CASIFSGNQPQHF
TRBJ2-7,-,-,TRBV18,TGTGCCAGCTCACCGGTGGGGGGCTCCTACGAGCAGTACTTC,CASSPVGGSYEQYF
TRBJ1-1,-,-,TRBV13,TGTGCCAGCAGCTTCCTACAGGGTTTGAACACTGAAGCTTTCTTT,CASSFLQGLNTEAFF
TRBJ2-3,-,-,TRBV10-3,TGTGCCATCAGTGAGTCGTTGGAGGGTGGAGCAGATACGCAGTATTTT,CAISESLEGGADTQYF
TRBJ2-2,TRBD2,-,TRBV5-1,TGCGCCAGCAGCCCCGTAGCGGGAGGGTCCGGGGAGCTGTTTTTT,CASSPVAGGSGELFF
TRBJ2-4,-,-,TRBV11-2,TGTGCCAGCAGCTCGGAGGGCTGGAACATTCAGTACTTC,CASSSEGWNIQYF
TRBJ1-5,-,-,TRBV5-1,TGCGCCAGCAGCTTCGTGGGGGGGGAGCAGCCCCAGCATTTT,CASSFVGGEQPQHF
TRBJ2-2,-,-,TRBV29-1,TGCAGCGTCCAAGTGTCCGACACCGGGGAGCTGTTTTTT,CSVQVSDTGELFF
TRBJ2-2,TRBD2,-,TRBV28,TGTGCCAGCACCGACATAGCGGGGAACACCGGGGAGCTGTTTTTT,CASTDIAGNTGELFF
TRBJ2-1,-,-,TRBV4-3,TGCGCCAGCAGCCAAGAGGGGGGTGTCACCTACAATGAGCAGTTCTTC,CASSQEGGVTYNEQFF
TRBJ2-5,-,-,TRBV27,TGTGCCAGCAGTTTTTTGCGAGGAGAGACCCAGTACTTC,CASSFLRGETQYF
TRBJ2-2,-,few,TRBV5-1,TGCGCCAGCAACCCATCGGGGGCCACCGGGGAGCTGTTTTTT,CASNPSGATGELFF
TRBJ2-4,-,-,TRBV5-1,TGCGCCAGCAGCTCCTCAGGACAAAACATTCAGTACTTC,CASSSSGQNIQYF
TRBJ1-4,-,once,TRBV27,TGTGCCAGCAGCCTGGGGGGGCGGGATGAAAAACTGTTTTTT,CASSLGGRDEKLFF
TRBJ2-7,TRBD1,once,TRBV12-3/TRBV12-4,TGTGCCAGCAGGACGGGACAGACTTACGAGCAGTACTTC,CASRTGQTYEQYF
TRBJ1-5,-,once,TRBV16,TGTGCCAGCAGCTCCATAAGTGCCCCCAGTCAGCCCCAGCATTTT,CASSSISAPSQPQHF
TRBJ1-2,-,-,TRBV29-1,TGCAGCGTTGAGCCTCGACAGGATAACTATGGCTACACCTTC,CSVEPRQDNYGYTF
TRBJ2-3,TRBD2,-,TRBV5-6,TGTGCCAGCAGCTTTAGATCAGCGGGGAGCACAGATACGCAGTATTTT,CASSFRSAGSTDTQYF
TRBJ2-7,-,-,TRBV7-8,TGTGCCAGCAGCTTAGGTGGGATTGGGTCCGAGCAGTACTTC,CASSLGGIGSEQYF
TRBJ1-2,-,once,TRBV28,TGTGCCAGTTACCCGGCCCTTGCTAACTATGGCTACACCTTC,CASYPALANYGYTF
TRBJ2-2,-,once,TRBV28,TGTGCCAGCAGTTTAGGGGGAGGAGACACCGGGGAGCTGTTTTTT,CASSLGGGDTGELFF
TRBJ1-5,-,-,TRBV4-2,TGTGCCAGCAGCCAAGATATAGGGAATCAGCCCCAGCATTTT,CASSQDIGNQPQHF
TRBJ2-3,-,-,TRBV20-1,TGCAGTGAGGCGGGGCCTGATACGCAGTATTTT,CSEAGPDTQYF
TRBJ2-1,-,-,TRBV5-6,TGTGCCAGCAGTAGCGCAATCGAGCAGTTCTTC,CASSSAIEQFF
TRBJ2-7,TRBD2,-,TRBV3-1/TRBV3-2,TGTGCCAGCAGCCAAGACTCCTTTGGCGGGAGTAAATACGAGCAGTACTTC,CASSQDSFGGSKYEQYF
TRBJ1-4,-,-,TRBV7-9,TGTGCCAGCAGCCCCCAGCAGGGGCCAAATGAAAAACTGTTTTTT,CASSPQQGPNEKLFF
TRBJ2-3,-,once,TRBV9,TGTGCCAGCAGCGTAATGTCCCGCACAGATACGCAGTATTTT,CASSVMSRTDTQYF
TRBJ2-7,TRBD1,-,TRBV27,TGTGCCAGCAGCGGGACAGGGGGCCCTGGTCCGCGGCAGTACTTC,CASSGTGGPGPRQYF
TRBJ1-5,-,-,TRBV5-1,TGCGCCAGCAGCCCTGTGCCGATGCGTGGAACAGGAGATCAGCCCCAGCATTTT,CASSPVPMRGTGDQPQHF
TRBJ1-3,-,-,TRBV11-2,TGTGCCAGCTCGGAGGTCTCTGGAAACACCATATATTTT,CASSEVSGNTIYF
TRBJ1-6,-,once,TRBV3-1/TRBV3-2,TGTGCCAGCAGCCAAGCCACGGTGGGGAATTCACCCCTCCACTTT,CASSQATVGNSPLHF
TRBJ1-5,-,-,TRBV9,TGTGCCAGCAGCGTAGCGGCAGGGGATAGGAAGGGCAATCAGCCCCAGCATTTT,CASSVAAGDRKGNQPQHF
TRBJ2-1,TRBD1,-,TRBV19,TGTGCCAGTAGGAGGGACAGGAGCTCCTACAATGAGCAGTTCTTC,CASRRDRSSYNEQFF
TRBJ2-1,TRBD2,-,TRBV4-1,TGCGCCAGCAGCCAGGGACTAGCGGGGGGGCTCTTCTACAATGAGCAGTTCTTC,CASSQGLAGGLFYNEQFF
TRBJ1-6,-,once,TRBV5-4,TGTGCCAGCAGCTTGGGGAGGCGCGGGGATAATTCACCCCTCCACTTT,CASSLGRRGDNSPLHF
TRBJ1-6,-,-,TRBV28,TGTGCCACCACCGGGGGGGATCGATGGAATTCACCCCTCCACTTT,CATTGGDRWNSPLHF
TRBJ2-5,-,-,TRBV12-5,TGTGCTAGTGATCCCCACCCCGGGCGGAAGAAAGAGACCCAGTACTTC,CASDPHPGRKKETQYF
TRBJ2-7,TRBD1,-,TRBV9,TGTGCCAGCAGCCGTGGACAGGGGCCCTTCCTCGAGCAGTACTTC,CASSRGQGPFLEQYF
TRBJ1-3,-,few,TRBV6-5,TGTGCCAGCAGTAGACAGAGCTCTGGAAACACCATATATTTT,CASSRQSSGNTIYF
TRBJ2-7,-,few,TRBV2,TGTGCCAGCAGTGAACGACAGGTTGGAGGCTACGAGCAGTACTTC,CASSERQVGGYEQYF
TRBJ2-1,-,-,TRBV5-1,TGCGCCAGCAGCTCCTATAGCGGTTTCAATGAGCAGTTCTTC,CASSSYSGFNEQFF
TRBJ2-5,TRBD1,-,TRBV5-4,TGTGCCAGCAGCGCCCGACAGGGGGGACAAGAGACCCAGTACTTC,CASSARQGGQETQYF
TRBJ2-1,-,-,TRBV9,TGTGCCAGCAGCGTCTCACTAGATTCCTACTACAATGAGCAGTTCTTC,CASSVSLDSYYNEQFF